A selection of T cell receptor beta chains follows, all from one sample in a study of cytomegalovirus exposure and HLA in healthy donors. Using immunoSEQ multiplex PCR, the repertoire was profiled, and TCRdb retains in-frame clones only, with some absent. Counted here are 60,000 to 70,000 clones, around three quarters occurring once; the ten biggest clones make up 6.5% to 8.5%. The material sequenced was PBMCs. These receptors all stem from a man between 18 and 35 years old in good health and CMV-seropositive. The conserved cysteine and the conserved F or W are not part of the CDR3 here. The D gene is left open where the match is weak.

J	V	D	CDR3
TRBJ1-1	TRBV9	.	ASSVGQAGITEAF
TRBJ1-3	TRBV9	TRBD1	ASREGTGAGNTIY
TRBJ2-7	TRBV7-2	.	ASSPMGGASYEQY
TRBJ1-3	TRBV29-1	.	SVETGGNTIY
TRBJ1-2	TRBV5-1	TRBD1	ASSLARDREPYGYT
TRBJ1-1	TRBV6-5	.	ASSNREANTEAF
TRBJ1-5	TRBV10-3	TRBD1	AISESRTGGQPQH
TRBJ2-7	TRBV14	.	ASSRFRPPDEQY
TRBJ2-5	TRBV7-8	.	ASSPWAGSEQETQY
TRBJ2-7	TRBV7-2	TRBD1	ASSPSKGSGTEEQY
TRBJ1-5	TRBV6-1	TRBD1	ASSGDSSNQPQH